The present TCR beta chain was sequenced within a study of cytomegalovirus exposure and HLA in healthy donors. Notes on the study in general: The study listed 150 to 200 cytomegalovirus-associated TCR beta chains.

PCR involved 60 Vbeta and 13 Jbeta primers. Original methodology: Unique TCR beta chains totaled some 78 million in a later count, with roughly 11 million of them shared. TCRdb's copy holds only in-frame clones and misses some; the assay was immunoSEQ multiplex PCR. That table furnishes V, J and clone size, whereas the DNA furnished D and trimming. The table shows fewer than 200,000 clones, with approximately 76% occurring only once. The V gene's germline CDR1 is SGDLS and CDR2 YYNGEE. This CDR3 contains 14 residues. V lost 3 bases to trimming and J lost 0 bases, with 9 bases between them. A note on this clone: Antigen unknown.

This TCR was recovered from a man aged 55 to 70 in good health and CMV-seronegative. Input material: PBMCs. This chain joins TRBV9 and TRBJ2-5, with D possibly TRBD1 on 6 matching bases. Here the CDR3 reads CASSARGHQETQYF. DNA for the CDR3: TGTGCCAGCAGCGCCAGGGGTCACCAAGAGACCCAGTACTTC.